Listed below are T cell receptor beta chains from one sample, sequenced in a study of T-cell memory formation after mild COVID-19. TCRdb called the 5' RACE reads again in MiXCR, with one record for every CDR3 protein. Of just under 350,000 distinct CDR3 sequences detected, approximately 12% appear once; the ten largest clones hold 20% to 25%. Input material: PBMCs or a T cell subset sorted from them (not recorded which). The receptors originated from a man aged 18 to 35 who had mild COVID-19 (a few samples of this study predate the infection). Cell type and time point are not known. Both conserved end residues are part of each CDR3. D genes are given only for firm matches. The size of a clone is reported for some rows only, either as once, few or many, or as a class for expanded clones.

few	TRBV6-6	TRBD1	TRBJ1-4	CASSLRGLNEKLFF	TGTGCCAGCAGCCTCAGGGGGCTAAATGAAAAACTGTTTTTT
few	TRBV4-1	-	TRBJ2-1	CASSQDSAGASSYNEQFF	TGCGCCAGCAGCCAAGATTCGGCAGGGGCCAGCTCCTACAATGAGCAGTTCTTC
many	TRBV4-3	-	TRBJ2-7	CASSQDRRQAYEQYF	TGCGCCAGCAGCCAAGATAGACGGCAGGCCTACGAGCAGTACTTC
-	TRBV7-2	-	TRBJ2-7	CASSLSLTAYEQYF	TGTGCCAGCAGCTTAAGTTTAACGGCCTACGAGCAGTACTTC
many	TRBV12-3/TRBV12-4	-	TRBJ2-5	CASSLRGWETQYF	TGTGCCAGCAGTTTACGGGGTTGGGAGACCCAGTACTTC
few	TRBV30	-	TRBJ2-4	CACPPLLAKNIQYF	TGTGCCTGCCCCCCTTTACTAGCCAAAAACATTCAGTACTTC
once	TRBV6-5	TRBD2	TRBJ2-3	CASSRGGGIDTQYF	TGTGCCAGCAGTCGCGGGGGGGGGATAGATACGCAGTATTTT
-	TRBV9	-	TRBJ1-2	CASSVGIWGNYTF	TGTGCCAGCAGCGTCGGCATTTGGGGCAACTACACCTTC
few	TRBV18	-	TRBJ1-5	CASTEDSTYQPQHF	TGTGCCAGCACAGAGGACTCTACGTATCAGCCCCAGCATTTT
-	TRBV7-6	TRBD2	TRBJ2-3	CASSWEGRGADTQYF	TGTGCCAGCAGCTGGGAGGGCCGGGGGGCAGATACGCAGTATTTT
many	TRBV5-1	TRBD2	TRBJ2-1	CASSLGTSLGNEQFF	TGCGCCAGCAGCTTGGGGACTAGTCTGGGCAATGAGCAGTTCTTC